This TCR beta chain is drawn from a study of T cells in Graves' hyperthyroidism and ophthalmopathy. Notes on the study in general: In simple terms, a model built on 13 V-J features told ophthalmopathy apart from stable hyperthyroidism.

Germline CDR1 SGHTA, CDR2 FQGNSA. V was cut by 5 bases and J by 4 bases, with 11 bases left in between. This CDR3 region has 14 residues. Patients aged 18 to 65 had newly diagnosed hyperthyroidism lasting under 2 months. Regions amplified from RNA transcripts were the TCR beta CDR3 regions. The study used the HTBI primer set for a first-round RT-PCR of the TCR CDR3. In TCRdb, the multiplex PCR reads were re-called with MiXCR into one record per CDR3 protein. The sample records roughly 700,000 distinct CDR3 sequences, 30% to 40% being singletons. This clonotype was counted a few times. Its antigen is unknown.

This chain connects TRBV7-2 to TRBJ1-4; D might be TRBD1 (5 bases). Sequencing was performed on blood. The sequence was collected from a woman in her 40s with Graves' hyperthyroidism. CDR3 sequence: CASSPGGSNEKLFF. The CDR3 bases are TGTGCCAGCAGCCCCGGGGGTAGTAATGAAAAACTGTTTTTT.